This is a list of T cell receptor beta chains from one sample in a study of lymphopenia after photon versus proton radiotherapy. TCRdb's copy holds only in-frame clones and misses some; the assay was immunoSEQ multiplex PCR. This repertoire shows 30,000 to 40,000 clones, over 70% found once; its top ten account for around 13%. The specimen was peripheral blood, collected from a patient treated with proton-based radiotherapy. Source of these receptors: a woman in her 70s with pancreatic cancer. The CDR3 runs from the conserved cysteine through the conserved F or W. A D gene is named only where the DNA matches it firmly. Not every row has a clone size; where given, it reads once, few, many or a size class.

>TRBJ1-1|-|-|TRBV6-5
TGTGCCAGCAGTTACGATTCGGCCAGGAACACTGAAGCTTTCTTT
CASSYDSARNTEAFF
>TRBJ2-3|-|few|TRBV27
TGTGCCAGCACCGAGACAAGGCAGGGGAAGGGCACAGATACGCAGTATTTT
CASTETRQGKGTDTQYF
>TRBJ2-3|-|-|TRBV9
TGTGCCAGCAGCCCCCCCACAGATACGCAGTATTTT
CASSPPTDTQYF
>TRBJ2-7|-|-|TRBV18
TGTGCCAGCTCACCACAGCAGAACGAGCAGTACTTC
CASSPQQNEQYF
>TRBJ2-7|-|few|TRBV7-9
TGTGCCAGCAGCTTATCGTACGAGCAGTACTTC
CASSLSYEQYF
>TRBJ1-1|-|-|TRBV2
TGTGCCAGCAGTGAGGAAGGGCCGGACACTGAAGCTTTCTTT
CASSEEGPDTEAFF
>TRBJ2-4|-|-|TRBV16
TGTGCCAGCAGCCAATCCCTAGCCGGCATTCAGTACTTC
CASSQSLAGIQYF
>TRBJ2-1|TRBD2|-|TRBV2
TGTGCCAGCAGTGAACGGGCTAGCGGGATCTCCTACAATGAGCAGTTCTTC
CASSERASGISYNEQFF
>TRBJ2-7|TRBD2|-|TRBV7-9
TGTGCCAGCAGCTTAGGTACTAGCGACGGCGAGCAGTACTTC
CASSLGTSDGEQYF
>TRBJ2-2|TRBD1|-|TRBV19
TGTGCCACCACAGTGAGTGAAGGGACAGCGTCCACCGGGGAGCTGTTTTTT
CATTVSEGTASTGELFF
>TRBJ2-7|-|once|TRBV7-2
TGTGCCAGCAGCATCTCAACGGGGAGCTCCTACGAGCAGTACTTC
CASSISTGSSYEQYF
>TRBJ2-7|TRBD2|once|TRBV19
TGTGCCAGTAGTAGCGGGAGGAGCTCCTACGAGCAGTACTTC
CASSSGRSSYEQYF
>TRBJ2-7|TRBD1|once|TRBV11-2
TGTGCCAGCAGCCGGGACAGGGGACAGGAGCAGTACTTC
CASSRDRGQEQYF
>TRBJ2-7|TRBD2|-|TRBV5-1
TGCGCCAGCAGCCCACAAGCGGGAACATATAACGAGCAGTACTTC
CASSPQAGTYNEQYF
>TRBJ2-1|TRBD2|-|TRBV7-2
TGTGCCAGCAGCTTAGCGCTTGGGACTAGCGGGAGGGCCGTAGACAATGAGCAGTTCTTC
CASSLALGTSGRAVDNEQFF
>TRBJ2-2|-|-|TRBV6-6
TGTGCCAGCAGCTCCCGTAAGGGCCCCGGGGAGCTGTTTTTT
CASSSRKGPGELFF
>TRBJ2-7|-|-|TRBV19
TGTGCCAGTAGTATAGACTCCGGGACCGAAAGCTACGAGCAGTACTTC
CASSIDSGTESYEQYF
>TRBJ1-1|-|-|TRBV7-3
TGTGCCAGCGCTCAGGGGCCGAACACTGAAGCTTTCTTT
CASAQGPNTEAFF
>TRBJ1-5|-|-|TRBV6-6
TGTGCCAGTCAAAGCGCGGTGGCAAATCAGCCCCAGCATTTT
CASQSAVANQPQHF
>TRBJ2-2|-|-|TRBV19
TGTGCCAGTAGTATAGAAACTGGGAACACCGGGGAGCTGTTTTTT
CASSIETGNTGELFF
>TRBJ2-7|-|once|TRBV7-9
TGTGCCAGCAGCTCCAGGACGGGAACGTACGAGCAGTACTTC
CASSSRTGTYEQYF
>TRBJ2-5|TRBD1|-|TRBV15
TGTGCCACCAGCAGAGATCCCTTCCCCCTTGGACAGGACCAAGAGACCCAGTACTTC
CATSRDPFPLGQDQETQYF
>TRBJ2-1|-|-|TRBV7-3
TGTGCCAGCAGCTTAGAGCCCAGTAGCAATGAGCAGTTCTTC
CASSLEPSSNEQFF
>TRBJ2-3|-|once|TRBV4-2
TGTGCCAGCAGCGCACGCCCCGGGAATGGGTTGGATACGCAGTATTTT
CASSARPGNGLDTQYF
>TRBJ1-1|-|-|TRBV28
TGTGCCAGCCTCGTGGGGGGGGTGAACACTGAAGCTTTCTTT
CASLVGGVNTEAFF
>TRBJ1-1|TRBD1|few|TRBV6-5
TGTGCCAGCAGTTACAGGGGAACAGGGGGCCAAACTGAAGCTTTCTTT
CASSYRGTGGQTEAFF
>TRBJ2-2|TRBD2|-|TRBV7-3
TGTGCCAGCAGCTTAATTTCGGCTAGCGGGGGGAACACCGGGGAGCTGTTTTTT
CASSLISASGGNTGELFF
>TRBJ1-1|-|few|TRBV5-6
TGTGCCAGCAGCCCGGGCGATGGGTACACTGAAGCTTTCTTT
CASSPGDGYTEAFF
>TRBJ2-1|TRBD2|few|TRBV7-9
TGTGCCAGCAGCTCAGGGACTAGCGGGAGATTCACTGAGCAGTTCTTC
CASSSGTSGRFTEQFF
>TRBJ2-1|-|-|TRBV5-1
TGCGCCAGCAAGCGCGAGGCCAATGAGCAGTTCTTC
CASKREANEQFF
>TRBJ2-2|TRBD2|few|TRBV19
TGTGCCAGTAGACCCACATGGCTAGCGGGAGGTCCAGGCTACACCGGGGAGCTGTTTTTT
CASRPTWLAGGPGYTGELFF
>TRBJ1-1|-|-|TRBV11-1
TGTGCCAGCAGCCCCCGGACGGACACGAACGGTGAAGCTTTCTTT
CASSPRTDTNGEAFF
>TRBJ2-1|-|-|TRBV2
TGTGCCAGCGCATCGGGGCTCGAGCAGTTCTTC
CASASGLEQFF
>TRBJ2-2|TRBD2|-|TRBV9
TGTGCCAGCAGCCCCGGGGGAGGGGTCGACGGGGAGCTGTTTTTT
CASSPGGGVDGELFF
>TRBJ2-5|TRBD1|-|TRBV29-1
TGCAGCGCGAAGAAGGACAGGCTTGAGACCCAGTACTTC
CSAKKDRLETQYF
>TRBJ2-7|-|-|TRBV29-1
TGCAGCGTTGAACGAGACGGGGCGGGCGAGCAGTACTTC
CSVERDGAGEQYF
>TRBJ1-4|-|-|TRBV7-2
TGTGCCAGCAGCACCGACAGGCGTCCTAATGAAAAACTGTTTTTT
CASSTDRRPNEKLFF
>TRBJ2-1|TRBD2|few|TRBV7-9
TGTGCCAGCAGCTCCGGGCGGGCGGGAGTGTTGGGCAATGAGCAGTTCTTC
CASSSGRAGVLGNEQFF
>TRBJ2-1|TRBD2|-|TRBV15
TGTGCCACCGGGGGGGCTAGCGGGAGAGGCAATGAGCAGTTCTTC
CATGGASGRGNEQFF
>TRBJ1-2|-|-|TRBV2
TGTGCCAGCAGGGTAGGGTTAGCCTATGGCTACACCTTC
CASRVGLAYGYTF
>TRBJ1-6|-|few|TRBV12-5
TGTGCTAGTGGTTGGGGTTCCTCACCCCTCCACTTT
CASGWGSSPLHF
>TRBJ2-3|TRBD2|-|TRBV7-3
TGTGCCAGCTCCCCTAGCGGACGGGTAGATACGCAGTATTTT
CASSPSGRVDTQYF
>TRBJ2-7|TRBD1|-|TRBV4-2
TGTGCCAGCAGCCCCCTACAGGGGGAATTAGGCTTC
CASSPLQGELGF
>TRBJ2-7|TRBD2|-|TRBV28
TGTGCCAGCAGTTTATATGGTAGCGGGACCTACGAGCAGTACTTC
CASSLYGSGTYEQYF
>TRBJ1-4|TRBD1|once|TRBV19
TGTGCCAGTAGGAATGTTGGACAGGACGAAAAACTGTTTTTT
CASRNVGQDEKLFF
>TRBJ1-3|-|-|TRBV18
TGTGCCAGCTCACCGACTGGCTCTGGAAACACCATATATTTT
CASSPTGSGNTIYF
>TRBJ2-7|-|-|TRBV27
TGTGCCAGCAGTCATCAGGGATCCTACGAGCAGTACTTC
CASSHQGSYEQYF
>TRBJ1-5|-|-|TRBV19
TGTGCCAGTAGAGAAGGGACGGCGCGCAATCAGCCCCAGCATTTT
CASREGTARNQPQHF
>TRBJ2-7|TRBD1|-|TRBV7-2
TGTGCCAGCAGCAGCGACAGGGGGCGTGAGCAGTACTTC
CASSSDRGREQYF
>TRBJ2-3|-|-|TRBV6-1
TGTGCCAGCAGTGAAGCTGCTAGCACAGATACGCAGTATTTT
CASSEAASTDTQYF
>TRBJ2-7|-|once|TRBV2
TGTGCCAGCAGTGTAGCGGCAAGCTCCTACGAGCAGTACTTC
CASSVAASSYEQYF
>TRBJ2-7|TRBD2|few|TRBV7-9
TGTGCCAGCAGCTCACCAGCGGGAGGCTCCTACGAGCAGTACTTC
CASSSPAGGSYEQYF
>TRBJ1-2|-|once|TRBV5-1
TGCGCCAGCAGCGCGAATGGCTACACCTTC
CASSANGYTF
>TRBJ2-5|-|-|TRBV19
TGTGCCAGTAGCCCAAGGGAGGGGGCCAAGTACTTC
CASSPREGAKYF
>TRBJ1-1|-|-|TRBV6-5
TGTGCCAGCTGTTCGGACGGGACACCGAACACTGAAGCTTTCTTT
CASCSDGTPNTEAFF
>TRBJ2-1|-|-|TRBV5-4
TGTGCCAGCAGCTTGACCCGATCTTACTACAATGAGCAGTTCTTC
CASSLTRSYYNEQFF